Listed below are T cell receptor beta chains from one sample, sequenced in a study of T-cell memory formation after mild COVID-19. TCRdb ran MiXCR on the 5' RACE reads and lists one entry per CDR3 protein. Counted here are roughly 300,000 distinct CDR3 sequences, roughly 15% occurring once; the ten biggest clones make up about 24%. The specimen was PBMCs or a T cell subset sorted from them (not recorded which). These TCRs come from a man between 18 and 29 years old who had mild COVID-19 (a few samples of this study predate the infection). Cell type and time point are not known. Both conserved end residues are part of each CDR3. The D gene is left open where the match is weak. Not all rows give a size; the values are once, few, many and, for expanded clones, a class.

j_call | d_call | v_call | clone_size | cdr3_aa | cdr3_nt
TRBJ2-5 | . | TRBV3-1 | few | CASSPGPGGRETQYF | TGTGCCAGCAGCCCTGGGCCGGGGGGCCGGGAGACCCAGTACTTC
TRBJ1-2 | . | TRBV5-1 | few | CASSLGHWYGGYTF | TGCGCCAGCAGCTTGGGACATTGGTACGGTGGCTACACCTTC
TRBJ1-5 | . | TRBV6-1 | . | CASRESGWSNQPQHF | TGTGCCAGCAGGGAATCAGGGTGGAGCAATCAGCCCCAGCATTTT
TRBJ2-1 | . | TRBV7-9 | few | CASSSNRDTAYNEQFF | TGTGCCAGCAGCTCTAACCGGGACACGGCCTACAATGAGCAGTTCTTC
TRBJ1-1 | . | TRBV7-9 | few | CASSPGDGPAFF | TGTGCCAGCAGCCCCGGAGATGGACCAGCTTTCTTT
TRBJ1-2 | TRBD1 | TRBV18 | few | CASSPNPGTGQLLTGGYTF | TGTGCCAGCTCACCGAACCCCGGGACAGGACAACTGTTGACGGGTGGCTACACCTTC
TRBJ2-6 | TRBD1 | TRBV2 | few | CASSGDRVGANVLTF | TGTGCCAGCAGTGGCGACAGGGTTGGGGCCAACGTCCTGACTTTC
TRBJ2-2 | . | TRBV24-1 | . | CATSDLPGELFF | TGTGCCACCAGTGATTTGCCTGGGGAGCTGTTTTTT
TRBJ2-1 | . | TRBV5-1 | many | CASSLTSEGVVNEQFF | TGCGCCAGCAGCTTGACCAGCGAGGGGGTAGTTAATGAGCAGTTCTTC
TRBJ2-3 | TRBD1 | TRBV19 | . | CASSIPRDRGQDTQYF | TGTGCCAGTAGTATCCCCCGGGACAGGGGGCAAGATACGCAGTATTTT
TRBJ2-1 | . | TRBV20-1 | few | CSAPGPGDEQFF | TGCAGTGCCCCGGGACCGGGCGATGAGCAGTTCTTC